This is a list of T cell receptor beta chains from one sample in a study of HIV-infected patients and healthy controls. TCRdb passed the 5' RACE reads through MiXCR, listing each CDR3 protein once. The sample gives about 5,500 distinct CDR3 sequences, over 6.5% of which show up once; 20% is in the top ten. The sequences come from blood, collected before antiretroviral therapy. The receptors originated from an adult with HIV infection. CDR3s include the opening cysteine and the closing phenylalanine or tryptophan. D genes are given only for firm matches. Clone size is not always given. Where it is, it says once, few, many or a class for expanded clones.

v_call: TRBV3-1
clone_size: many
d_call: TRBD2
j_call: TRBJ2-1
cdr3_nt: TGTGCCAGCAGCCAAGGGAGCCAGACTAGCGGGAGCGTAGGTGAGCAGTTCTTC
cdr3_aa: CASSQGSQTSGSVGEQFF

v_call: TRBV4-1
clone_size: medium-sized
d_call: TRBD1
j_call: TRBJ2-3
cdr3_nt: TGCGCCAGCAGCCAAGAGGGGGGTCAGGGGGCTACAGATACGCAGTATTTT
cdr3_aa: CASSQEGGQGATDTQYF

v_call: TRBV7-6
clone_size: many
d_call: -
j_call: TRBJ2-3
cdr3_nt: TGTGCCAGCAGCCAGGAGGGCAGGGAACTTAATACGCAGTATTTT
cdr3_aa: CASSQEGRELNTQYF

v_call: TRBV3-1
clone_size: -
d_call: -
j_call: TRBJ2-7
cdr3_nt: TGTGCCAGCAGCCAAGATAGGGGCGCTTTATACGAGCAGTACTTC
cdr3_aa: CASSQDRGALYEQYF

v_call: TRBV7-2
clone_size: many
d_call: -
j_call: TRBJ2-7
cdr3_nt: TGTGCCAGCAGCAGGACTCTTTACGAGCAGTACTTC
cdr3_aa: CASSRTLYEQYF

v_call: TRBV2
clone_size: many
d_call: TRBD2
j_call: TRBJ2-5
cdr3_nt: TGTGCCAGCGCTAGCGGGGGAGAGACCCAGTACTTC
cdr3_aa: CASASGGETQYF

v_call: TRBV12-3/TRBV12-4
clone_size: medium-sized
d_call: -
j_call: TRBJ2-3
cdr3_nt: TGTGCCAGCAGCGCCTCATGGACAGATACGCAGTATTTT
cdr3_aa: CASSASWTDTQYF

v_call: TRBV5-1
clone_size: medium-sized
d_call: TRBD1
j_call: TRBJ2-5
cdr3_nt: TGCGCCAGCACCATTCAGGGGGTCGGGGAGACCCAGTACTTC
cdr3_aa: CASTIQGVGETQYF

v_call: TRBV24-1
clone_size: many
d_call: TRBD1
j_call: TRBJ2-2
cdr3_nt: TGTGCCACCAGTGACCCACCGACAGGGGGCGCATTCACCGGGGAGCTGTTTTTT
cdr3_aa: CATSDPPTGGAFTGELFF

v_call: TRBV6-2/TRBV6-3
clone_size: few
d_call: -
j_call: TRBJ2-5
cdr3_nt: TGTGCCACCGGGACTTGGGCTGCCGGGGGTGCAGAGACCCAGTACTTC
cdr3_aa: CATGTWAAGGAETQYF

v_call: TRBV10-3
clone_size: many
d_call: TRBD2
j_call: TRBJ2-3
cdr3_nt: TGTGCCATCAAGGGGACTAGCGGGAGGGGCACAGATACGCAGTATTTT
cdr3_aa: CAIKGTSGRGTDTQYF

v_call: TRBV20-1
clone_size: medium-sized
d_call: -
j_call: TRBJ1-1
cdr3_nt: TGCAGTGCTAGGGGGGTAGCTCGTCAAGCTTTCTTT
cdr3_aa: CSARGVARQAFF

v_call: TRBV6-5
clone_size: medium-sized
d_call: TRBD1
j_call: TRBJ1-5
cdr3_nt: TGTGCCAGCAGTCCTACCGGGACAGCGATCAATCAGCCCCAGCATTTT
cdr3_aa: CASSPTGTAINQPQHF

v_call: TRBV7-3
clone_size: many
d_call: -
j_call: TRBJ2-5
cdr3_nt: TGTGCCAGCAGCTTATGGGGGCGAAAAGAGACCCAGTACTTC
cdr3_aa: CASSLWGRKETQYF

v_call: TRBV19
clone_size: medium-sized
d_call: -
j_call: TRBJ1-5
cdr3_nt: TGTGCCAGTATGAAGTACTCAAGCAATCAGCCCCAGCATTTT
cdr3_aa: CASMKYSSNQPQHF

v_call: TRBV2
clone_size: many
d_call: -
j_call: TRBJ1-2
cdr3_nt: TGTGCCAGCAGTGAATTGGCAGAGAACTATGGCTACACCTTC
cdr3_aa: CASSELAENYGYTF

v_call: TRBV7-9
clone_size: medium-sized
d_call: -
j_call: TRBJ2-5
cdr3_nt: TGTGCCAGCAGCCCGTCGGGGCTGAACGAAGAGACCCAGTACTTC
cdr3_aa: CASSPSGLNEETQYF

v_call: TRBV10-3
clone_size: large
d_call: -
j_call: TRBJ2-1
cdr3_nt: TGTGCCAACCGGGAAAGCGTTTGGGATGAGCAGTTCTTC
cdr3_aa: CANRESVWDEQFF

v_call: TRBV6-2/TRBV6-3
clone_size: medium-sized
d_call: TRBD2
j_call: TRBJ2-7
cdr3_nt: TGTGCCAGCAGTTTCGGGACTAGCGGGAATTACGAGCAGTACTTC
cdr3_aa: CASSFGTSGNYEQYF

v_call: TRBV24-1
clone_size: few
d_call: TRBD2
j_call: TRBJ2-1
cdr3_nt: TGTGCCACCGAGATAGCGGGAGCAAGTGAGCAGTTCTTC
cdr3_aa: CATEIAGASEQFF

v_call: TRBV7-9
clone_size: many
d_call: -
j_call: TRBJ1-2
cdr3_nt: TGTGCCAGCAGCTTGGATGGGGGGGCGCGGGGCTACACCTTC
cdr3_aa: CASSLDGGARGYTF

v_call: TRBV7-3
clone_size: many
d_call: TRBD1
j_call: TRBJ1-6
cdr3_nt: TGTGCCAGCAGCAGACAGGGGAGCTCCTATAATTCACCCCTCCACTTT
cdr3_aa: CASSRQGSSYNSPLHF

v_call: TRBV19
clone_size: many
d_call: -
j_call: TRBJ2-2
cdr3_nt: TGTGCCAGTAGTATAGCGGAAACTGCGGACACCGGGGAGCTGTTTTTT
cdr3_aa: CASSIAETADTGELFF

v_call: TRBV15
clone_size: medium-sized
d_call: -
j_call: TRBJ2-1
cdr3_nt: TGTGCCACCAGCAGAGATCTTGTGGATAATGAGCAGTTCTTC
cdr3_aa: CATSRDLVDNEQFF

v_call: TRBV15
clone_size: medium-sized
d_call: -
j_call: TRBJ2-1
cdr3_nt: TGTGCCACCAGCAGAGATCGCCGGGGCCCCGGGACACCGGTCCCAAGCTCCTACAATGAGCAGTTCTTC
cdr3_aa: CATSRDRRGPGTPVPSSYNEQFF

v_call: TRBV20-1
clone_size: medium-sized
d_call: -
j_call: TRBJ2-1
cdr3_nt: TGCAGTGCGCCGAAAGACCGGGACGAGCGATACAATGAGCAGTTCTTC
cdr3_aa: CSAPKDRDERYNEQFF

v_call: TRBV12-3/TRBV12-4
clone_size: many
d_call: -
j_call: TRBJ1-6
cdr3_nt: TGTGCCAGCACCTCCACCAGGCTCGATTCACCCCTCCACTTT
cdr3_aa: CASTSTRLDSPLHF

v_call: TRBV7-8
clone_size: medium-sized
d_call: -
j_call: TRBJ2-1
cdr3_nt: TGTGCCAGCAGCTCGAGCTCCTACAATGAGCAGTTCTTC
cdr3_aa: CASSSSSYNEQFF

v_call: TRBV6-1
clone_size: medium-sized
d_call: -
j_call: TRBJ2-2
cdr3_nt: TGTGCCAGCAGTGAACAGGTGACCACCGGGGAGCTGTTTTTT
cdr3_aa: CASSEQVTTGELFF

v_call: TRBV3-1
clone_size: many
d_call: -
j_call: TRBJ2-1
cdr3_nt: TGTGCCAGCAGCCAAGGGACTACCCCCTACAATGAGCAGTTCTTC
cdr3_aa: CASSQGTTPYNEQFF

v_call: TRBV5-4
clone_size: medium-sized
d_call: -
j_call: TRBJ2-1
cdr3_nt: TGTGCCAGCAGTCCCAGAGCGGAACATGAGCAGTTCTTC
cdr3_aa: CASSPRAEHEQFF

v_call: TRBV14
clone_size: medium-sized
d_call: -
j_call: TRBJ2-2
cdr3_nt: TGTGCCAGCAGCCAAGAATGGCGAGCGCGCACCGGGGAGCTGTTTTTT
cdr3_aa: CASSQEWRARTGELFF

v_call: TRBV4-2
clone_size: medium-sized
d_call: TRBD2
j_call: TRBJ2-1
cdr3_nt: TGTGCCAGCAGCCAAGAGTGGACTAGCGATGAGCAGTTCTTC
cdr3_aa: CASSQEWTSDEQFF

v_call: TRBV2
clone_size: medium-sized
d_call: -
j_call: TRBJ1-5
cdr3_nt: TGTGCCACACAACGGGACCCTAATCAGCCCCAGCATTTT
cdr3_aa: CATQRDPNQPQHF

v_call: TRBV27
clone_size: medium-sized
d_call: -
j_call: TRBJ1-5
cdr3_nt: TGTGCCAGCAGTATTGGAATGAATCAGCCCCAGCATTTT
cdr3_aa: CASSIGMNQPQHF

v_call: TRBV23-1
clone_size: many
d_call: -
j_call: TRBJ2-2
cdr3_nt: TGCGCCAGCAGTCAATCAGCCGGGGCAACCGGGGAGCTGTTTTTT
cdr3_aa: CASSQSAGATGELFF

v_call: TRBV7-2
clone_size: medium-sized
d_call: -
j_call: TRBJ1-5
cdr3_nt: TGTGCCAGCAGCTTAGACTTGGAGGCACGTCAGCCCCAGCATTTT
cdr3_aa: CASSLDLEARQPQHF

v_call: TRBV7-2
clone_size: -
d_call: -
j_call: TRBJ1-2
cdr3_nt: TGTGCCAGCAGCTTAGATCGGGGACCCTATGGCTACACCTTC
cdr3_aa: CASSLDRGPYGYTF